This T cell receptor beta chain was documented in a study of shared clonotypes between healthy human individuals. On the study more broadly: With ages of 18 to 49, the donors were two women and a few men.

Division of CD4+ cells produced a CD45RA+ naive subset and a CD45RA-negative memory subset. Comment on this clone: Its antigen is as yet unknown.

Regarding the study as a whole: Clonotypes shared by all four donors outscored non-shared clonotypes in generation probability. Specimens sampled were limited to blood, with tissue repertoires likely differing.

Some clones are missing from TCRdb's copy, which holds only in-frame ones; the method was immunoSEQ multiplex PCR. The table includes about 980,000 clones, over 75% detected once. The CDR3 sequence is 13 residues long. Trimming stripped 5 bases from V and 10 bases from J, with 17 bases between. CDR1 and CDR2 from the germline V gene are SGHTA and FQGNSA. The chain links TRBV7-2 to TRBJ1-1; D is ambiguous. Sample: memory CD4+ T cells sorted from blood. As to subset: CD45RA-negative fraction. The origin of this receptor is a man between 18 and 35 years old in good health. The CDR3 DNA sequence: TGTGCCAGCAGCCCGGATGGCGTGGGTGGAGCTTTCTTT. It codes for CASSPDGVGGAFF.